This TCR beta chain came from a study of blood T cell repertoires in COVID-19. Study context: There were acute and convalescent COVID-19 samples, and they came from the United States, Italy and Spain. Sources were T cells, B-cell-depleted T cells, or PBMCs; the material itself was cDNA or gDNA.

The CDR3 has 14 amino acids. Germline CDR1 is MDHEN and CDR2 is SYDVKM. V gave up 6 bases and J gave up 0 bases, with 9 bases separating them. In the source study's methods: The authors estimated nucleated cell counts from reference gene primer amplification. The method was immunoSEQ multiplex PCR; TCRdb's version includes in-frame clones alone and lacks a portion of them. The V and J calls and the clone size are those of that table, but D and trimming were determined from the DNA. The table has tens of thousands of clones, about four fifths seen once. V usage is TRBV28 and J usage is TRBJ2-1; weak D call: TRBD2 (7 bases). Sequencing used peripheral blood. The TCR comes from a woman aged 55-69 years with acute or convalescent COVID-19. CDR3 DNA: TGTGCCAGCAGAGGGGGGGGCTCCTACAATGAGCAGTTCTTC. Its protein product is CASRGGGSYNEQFF.